Each of the 10 T cell receptor beta chains below was sequenced from the same sample in a study of neurological immune-mediated disorders. The time point denotes: longitudinal time-point 1 (baseline). One entry per CDR3 protein results from TCRdb running MiXCR on the 5' RACE reads. The sample carries under 40,000 distinct CDR3 sequences, 3.2% recorded once. Sequencing was done on a sample of PBMCs. The receptors were sampled from a woman aged 55-69 years with multiple sclerosis.

This clonotype was recorded at least ten times. The V call is TRBV5-1, the J call TRBJ2-1; TRBD2 might be the D (5 bases). V lost 0 bases and J 0 bases, leaving 7 bases between the germline ends. Germline V CDR1 and CDR2: SGHRS, YFSETQ. The CDR3 loop spans 15 amino acids. The CDR3 protein is CASSLGSGSYNEQFF. The CDR3 nucleotides are TGCGCCAGCAGCTTGGGGAGCGGCTCCTACAATGAGCAGTTCTTC.

This clonotype was detected many times. DNA of the CDR3: TGTGCCAGCAGTTACTCGGCCGGGGGCGATGGCTACACCTTC. Translated, it gives CASSYSAGGDGYTF. The rearrangement links TRBV6-5 to TRBJ1-2; a possible D gene is TRBD1 (6 bases). The V gene lost 0 bases and the J gene lost 6 bases, with 11 bases spanning the gap. Germline V lookup: CDR1 MNHEY, CDR2 SVGAGI. The CDR3 is made up of 14 amino acids.

This clonotype occurred many times. This chain joins TRBV5-1 and TRBJ1-4; unclear D gene. Germline loops: CDR1 SGHRS, CDR2 YFSETQ. V was cut by 2 bases and J by 0 bases, with 11 bases left in between. The CDR3 length is 16 residues. The CDR3 reads CASSLNQRSTNEKLFF. CDR3 sequence (DNA): TGCGCCAGCAGCTTAAACCAGCGTTCAACTAATGAAAAACTGTTTTTT.

This clonotype was detected ten times or more. The chain has TRBV7-9 and TRBJ1-6, with 11 bases matching TRBD1. The CDR3 has 16 amino acids. The ends lost 1 base at V and 7 bases at J; junction bases unmatched: 3. Germline loops: CDR1 SEHNR, CDR2 FQNEAQ (reference sequence). The CDR3 region is CASSLDGTGGNSPLHF. The CDR3 DNA reads TGTGCCAGCAGCTTAGATGGGACAGGGGGAAATTCACCCCTCCACTTT.

The rearrangement joins TRBV6-1 to TRBJ1-2, with a weak D call TRBD1 (5 bases). Germline-derived CDR1 and CDR2 are MNHNS and SASEGT. This CDR3 is 11 amino acids long. V was shortened by 8 bases and J by 4 bases, with 8 bases between the two germline ends. The CDR3 region has the DNA TGTGCCAGCTGGGGGACCTATGGCTACACCTTC. Protein sequence: CASWGTYGYTF.

The sample holds many counts of this clonotype. The chain uses TRBV6-2 or TRBV6-3 and TRBJ2-1; D is undetermined. CDR3 size: 13 residues. V shed 2 bases and J shed 7 bases, with 9 bases lying between them. Germline assignment: CDR1 MNHEY and CDR2 SVGEGT. CDR3 DNA: TGTGCCAGCAGTTACCTTCTAAATAATGAGCAGTTCTTC. Protein product: CASSYLLNNEQFF.

On this clonotype: The conserved phenylalanine or tryptophan normally closing the CDR3 is absent here, so this likely arose from a read error. The DNA is omitted, as the CDR3 cannot be located on it reliably, and the CDR3 follows TCRdb's listing. The chain is built from TRBV15 and TRBJ1-2. A total of 13 residues make up the CDR3, ends included. Germline V gene data show CDR1 as LNHNV and CDR2 as YYDKDF (reference sequence). This chain's CDR3 is CATSRDRWAPAHV.

The rearrangement joins TRBV28 to TRBJ1-1; no reliable D call. V lost 6 bases and J lost 4, with 18 bases in between. The germline gives CDR1 MDHEN, CDR2 SYDVKM. The CDR3 is 15 residues long. CDR3 coding DNA: TGTGCCAGCAGCACTCCGCGGACGGGAGGCACTGAAGCTTTCTTT. This codes for CASSTPRTGGTEAFF.

This clonotype appeared many times. The V gene is TRBV20-1, the J gene TRBJ1-1; unclear D gene. This CDR3 contains 13 residues. In germline, CDR1 is DFQATT, CDR2 SNEGSKA (reference sequence). V shed 3 bases and J shed 5 bases, with 13 bases lying between them. The DNA for the CDR3 is TGCAGTGCTAGCGTCGATTTTGGTACTGAAGCTTTCTTT. This translates into CSASVDFGTEAFF.

There are many counts of this clonotype. The CDR3 DNA sequence: TGTGCCAGCAGTCACAGGGGGGAGACCCAGTACTTC. It yields the protein CASSHRGETQYF. V is TRBV6-1 and J is TRBJ2-5; TRBD1 aligns across 8 bases. The CDR3 runs 12 residues. The junction had 1 base not matched to a gene; V was cut back by 5 bases and J by 5 bases. Germline V gene sequence: CDR1 MNHNS, CDR2 SASEGT.